These T cell receptor beta chains were read from a single sample in a study of shared clonotypes between healthy human individuals. Profiled with immunoSEQ multiplex PCR; TCRdb holds only in-frame clones, not every one. The profile covers roughly 1,000,000 clones, with 70% to 80% appearing a single time and roughly 0.57% taken by the ten largest. Sample: memory CD4+ T cells from PBMCs. Receptors were obtained from a man younger than 35 in good health. Some clones in this sample may be carry-over from other donors' samples. CDR3s leave out the opening cysteine and the closing phenylalanine or tryptophan.

j_call: TRBJ2-3
v_call: TRBV5-8
cdr3_aa: ASSIFSTDTQY

j_call: TRBJ2-3
v_call: TRBV29-1
cdr3_aa: SVDFTYTDTQY

j_call: TRBJ2-7
v_call: TRBV11-1
cdr3_aa: ASSFVASYEQY

j_call: TRBJ2-1
v_call: TRBV9
cdr3_aa: ASSANGQTAYNEQF

j_call: TRBJ2-1
v_call: TRBV9
cdr3_aa: ASSEASGGISSYNEQF

j_call: TRBJ2-7
v_call: TRBV7-9
cdr3_aa: ASSSPPGTSGRAVYEQY

j_call: TRBJ2-7
v_call: TRBV4-1
cdr3_aa: ASSQDFGGSYEQY

j_call: TRBJ2-3
v_call: TRBV4-2
cdr3_aa: ASSQGVGTDTQY

j_call: TRBJ2-7
v_call: TRBV5-1
cdr3_aa: ASSGTGGSYEQY

j_call: TRBJ1-5
v_call: TRBV6-6
cdr3_aa: ASSFGGDQPQH

j_call: TRBJ1-1
v_call: TRBV11-2
cdr3_aa: ASSYPRGTEAF

j_call: TRBJ2-3
v_call: TRBV6-1
cdr3_aa: ASSAGVRDTQY